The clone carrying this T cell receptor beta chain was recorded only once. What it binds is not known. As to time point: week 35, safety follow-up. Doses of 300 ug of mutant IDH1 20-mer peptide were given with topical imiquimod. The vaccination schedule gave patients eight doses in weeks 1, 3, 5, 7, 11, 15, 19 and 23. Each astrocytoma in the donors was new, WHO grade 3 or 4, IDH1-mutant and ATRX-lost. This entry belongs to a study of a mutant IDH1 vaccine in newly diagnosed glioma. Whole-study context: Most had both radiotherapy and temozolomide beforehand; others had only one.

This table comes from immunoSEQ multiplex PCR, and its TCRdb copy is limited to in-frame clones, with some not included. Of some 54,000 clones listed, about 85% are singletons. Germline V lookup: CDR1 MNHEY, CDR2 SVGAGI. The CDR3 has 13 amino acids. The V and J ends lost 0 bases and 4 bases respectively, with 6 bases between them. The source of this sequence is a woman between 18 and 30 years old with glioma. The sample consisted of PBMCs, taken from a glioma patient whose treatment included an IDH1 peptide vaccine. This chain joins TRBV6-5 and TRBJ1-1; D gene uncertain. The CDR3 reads CASSYSGFTEAFF. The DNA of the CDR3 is TGTGCCAGCAGTTACTCAGGGTTCACTGAAGCTTTCTTT.